This T cell receptor beta chain stems from a study of blood T cell repertoires in COVID-19. The overall study: Sample material is recorded as cDNA or gDNA derived from T cells, B-cell-depleted T cells, or PBMCs.

This CDR3 is built from 17 residues. CDR1 and CDR2 (germline): MGHRA, YSYEKL. Trimming stripped 1 base from V and 2 bases from J, with 18 bases between. TCRdb keeps only in-frame clones here, not all; method: immunoSEQ multiplex PCR. This table holds roughly 250,000 clones, approximately 91% found once. The V call is TRBV4-1, the J call TRBJ2-7; weak D call: TRBD1 (5 bases). This TCR derives from a person between 18 and 30 years old with COVID-19, enrolled during active disease. The sample was peripheral blood. The CDR3 DNA reads as TGCGCCAGCAGCCAAGGGGGCCTCCAAGACCCGGCCTACGAGCAGTACTTC. This encodes CASSQGGLQDPAYEQYF.